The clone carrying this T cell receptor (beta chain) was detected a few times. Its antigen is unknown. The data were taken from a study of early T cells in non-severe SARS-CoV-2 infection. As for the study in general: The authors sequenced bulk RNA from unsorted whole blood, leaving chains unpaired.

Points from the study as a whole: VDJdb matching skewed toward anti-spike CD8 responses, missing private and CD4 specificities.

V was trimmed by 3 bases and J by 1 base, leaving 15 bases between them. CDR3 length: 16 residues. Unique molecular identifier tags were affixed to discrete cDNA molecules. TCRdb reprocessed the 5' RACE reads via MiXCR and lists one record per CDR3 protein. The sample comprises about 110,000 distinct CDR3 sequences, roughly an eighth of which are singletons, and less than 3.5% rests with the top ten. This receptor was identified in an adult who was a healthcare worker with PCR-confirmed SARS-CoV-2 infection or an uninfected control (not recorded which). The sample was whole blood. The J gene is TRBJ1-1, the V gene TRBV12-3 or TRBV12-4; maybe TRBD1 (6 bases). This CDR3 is CASSLAPGTPNTEAFF. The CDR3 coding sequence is TGTGCCAGCAGTTTGGCCCCCGGGACACCGAACACTGAAGCTTTCTTT.